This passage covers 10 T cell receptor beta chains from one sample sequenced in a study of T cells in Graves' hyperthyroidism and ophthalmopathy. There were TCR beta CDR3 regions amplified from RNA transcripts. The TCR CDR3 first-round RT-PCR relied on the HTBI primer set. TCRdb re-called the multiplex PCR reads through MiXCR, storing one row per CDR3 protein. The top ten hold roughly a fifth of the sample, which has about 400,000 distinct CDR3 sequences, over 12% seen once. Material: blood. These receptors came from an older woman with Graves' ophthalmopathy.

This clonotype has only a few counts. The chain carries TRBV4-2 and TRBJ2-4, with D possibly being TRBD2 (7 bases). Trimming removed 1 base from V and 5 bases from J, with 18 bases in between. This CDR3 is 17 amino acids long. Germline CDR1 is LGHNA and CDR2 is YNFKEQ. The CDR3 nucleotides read TGTGCCAGCAGCCAAGTACGGCTAGCGGAGGGGGAAAACATTCAGTACTTC. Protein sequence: CASSQVRLAEGENIQYF.

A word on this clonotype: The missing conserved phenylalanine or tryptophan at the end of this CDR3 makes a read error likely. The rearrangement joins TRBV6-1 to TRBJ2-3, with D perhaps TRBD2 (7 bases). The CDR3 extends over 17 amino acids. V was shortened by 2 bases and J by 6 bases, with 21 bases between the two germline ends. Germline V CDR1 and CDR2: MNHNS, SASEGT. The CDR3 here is CASSEWGGGLLADTQYS. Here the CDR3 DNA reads TGTGCCAGCAGTGAATGGGGGGGGGGGCTCTTGGCGGATACGCAGTATTCT.

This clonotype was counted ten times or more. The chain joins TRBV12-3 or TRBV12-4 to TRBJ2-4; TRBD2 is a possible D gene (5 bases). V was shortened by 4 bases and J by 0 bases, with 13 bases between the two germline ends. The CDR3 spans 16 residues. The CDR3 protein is CASSSDRGVAKNIQYF. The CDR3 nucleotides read TGTGCCAGCAGTTCCGACCGGGGAGTAGCCAAAAACATTCAGTACTTC.

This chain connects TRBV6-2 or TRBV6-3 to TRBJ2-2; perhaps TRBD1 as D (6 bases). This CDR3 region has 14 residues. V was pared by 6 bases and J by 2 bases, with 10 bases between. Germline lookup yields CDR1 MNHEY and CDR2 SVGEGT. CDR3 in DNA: TGTGCCAGCAGCACACAGGGAAACACCGGGGAGCTGTTTTTT. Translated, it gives CASSTQGNTGELFF.

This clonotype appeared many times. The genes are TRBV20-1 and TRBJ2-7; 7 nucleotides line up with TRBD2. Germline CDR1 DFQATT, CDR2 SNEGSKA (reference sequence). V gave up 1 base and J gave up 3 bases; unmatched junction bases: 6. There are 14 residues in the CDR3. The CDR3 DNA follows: TGCAGTGCTAGAGGGTCCAGCGGGAACTACGAGCAGTACTTC. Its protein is CSARGSSGNYEQYF.

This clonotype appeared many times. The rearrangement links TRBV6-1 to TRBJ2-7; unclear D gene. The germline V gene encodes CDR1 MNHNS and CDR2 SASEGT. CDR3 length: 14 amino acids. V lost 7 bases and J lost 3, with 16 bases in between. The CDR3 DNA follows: TGTGCCAGCACCACACAGCGCTCCGGCTACGAGCAGTACTTC. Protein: CASTTQRSGYEQYF.

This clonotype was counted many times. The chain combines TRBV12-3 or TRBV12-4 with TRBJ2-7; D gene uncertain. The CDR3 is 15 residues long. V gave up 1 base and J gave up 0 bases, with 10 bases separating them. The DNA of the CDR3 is TGTGCCAGCAGTTTAGTAGGGTCCAGCTCCTACGAGCAGTACTTC. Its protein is CASSLVGSSSYEQYF.

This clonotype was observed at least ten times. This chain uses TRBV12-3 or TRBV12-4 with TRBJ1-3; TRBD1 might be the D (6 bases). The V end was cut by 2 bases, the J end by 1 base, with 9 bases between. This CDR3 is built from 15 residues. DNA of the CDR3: TGTGCCAGCAGTTTAAGGGGGAGATCTGGAAACACCATATATTTT. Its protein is CASSLRGRSGNTIYF.

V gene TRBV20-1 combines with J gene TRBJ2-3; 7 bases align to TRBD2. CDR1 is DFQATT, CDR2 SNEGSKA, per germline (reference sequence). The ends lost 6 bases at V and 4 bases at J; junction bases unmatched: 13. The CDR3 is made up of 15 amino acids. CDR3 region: CSAWGLSGTPDTQYF. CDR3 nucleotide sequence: TGCAGTGCCTGGGGACTAAGCGGGACCCCAGATACGCAGTATTTT.

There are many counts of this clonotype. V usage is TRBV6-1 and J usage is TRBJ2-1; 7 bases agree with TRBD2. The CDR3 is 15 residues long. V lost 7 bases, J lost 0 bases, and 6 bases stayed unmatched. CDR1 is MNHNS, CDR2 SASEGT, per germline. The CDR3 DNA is TGTGCCAGCACCCCCCTAGCGGCCTCCTACAATGAGCAGTTCTTC. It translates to CASTPLAASYNEQFF.